This TCR beta chain was retrieved from a study of a mutant IDH1 vaccine in newly diagnosed glioma. Across the study: Administration of eight vaccinations to patients took place in weeks 1, 3, 5, 7, 11, 15, 19, 23. The first vaccination came 4-6 weeks after radiotherapy alone, or with temozolomide cycles. Treated patients had a mean age of approximately 41 years and a sex split that was roughly 60% male and roughly 40% female.

J lost 6 bases, V lost 9 bases, and 5 bases had no gene match. Germline V CDR1 and CDR2: SGHTS, YDEGEE. This CDR3 is 12 amino acids long. Sequencing used immunoSEQ multiplex PCR; TCRdb keeps in-frame clones, though not all of them. Of 30,000 to 35,000 clones in the sample, about 56% were seen once. The time point is: week 5, during vaccination. Vaccination used 300 ug of mutant IDH1 20-mer peptide per dose, with topical imiquimod. Donors' newly diagnosed IDH1-mutant WHO grade 3 or 4 astrocytomas lacked nuclear ATRX. This clone was observed a single time. Its antigen remains unknown. The sequence derives from a woman between 18 and 29 years old with glioma. J is TRBJ2-1 and V is TRBV5-8, with TRBD2 matching over 8 bases. The starting material was PBMCs, obtained from a glioma patient whose treatment included an IDH1 peptide vaccine. CDR3 sequence reads: CATRGLVNEQFF. As DNA, the CDR3 is TGTGCCACCAGGGGACTAGTCAATGAGCAGTTCTTC.